This section outlines one T cell receptor beta chain sequence together with its context. Its antigen remains unidentified. These data are taken from a study of cytomegalovirus exposure and HLA in healthy donors. Study-level background: Findings of an earlier analysis included some 110 million unique TCR beta sequences from 190 million or so T cells. Findings and limits, study-wide: In terms of immune exposure information, only CMV serostatus was available. The majority of CMV-associated TCR beta chains were reported as apparently HLA-restricted in a later analysis. A few of the chains that were CMV-associated were confirmed in vitro to be specific for CMV antigens.

With 60 Vbeta and 13 Jbeta primers, the PCR was carried out. Generated by immunoSEQ multiplex PCR, the TCRdb table keeps only in-frame clones and is missing some. Found here are fewer than 150,000 clones, roughly 80% of them singletons; the top ten hold 5.4%. The clonotype comes from a woman aged 25 to 39 in good health and CMV-seropositive. The sequencing input was PBMCs.

The CDR3 protein is CASSKSGGRDNEQFF. The CDR3 DNA is TGTGCCAGCAGTAAGAGCGGGGGTAGGGACAATGAGCAGTTCTTC. The chain links TRBV6-1 to TRBJ2-1, with 8 nucleotides matching TRBD2. Germline lookup yields CDR1 MNHNS and CDR2 SASEGT. Trimming removed 5 bases from V and 5 bases from J; junction bases left unmatched: 8. This CDR3 is 15 amino acids long.